One and the same sample provided the 10 T cell receptor beta chains below, sequenced in a study of T-cell memory formation after mild COVID-19. TCRdb recomputed calls from the 5' RACE reads with MiXCR, one row per CDR3 protein. This table holds approximately 300,000 distinct CDR3 sequences, approximately 7.6% found once. The sample consisted of PBMCs or a T cell subset sorted from them (not recorded which). These receptors were collected from a man between 18 and 29 years old who had mild COVID-19 (a few samples of this study predate the infection). Cell type and time point are not known.

The rearrangement uses TRBV6-5 and TRBJ2-5; 8 nucleotides line up with TRBD1. Germline trimming cut 4 bases from V and 5 bases from J; bases unmatched to any gene: 6. CDR1 is MNHEY, CDR2 SVGAGI, per germline. The CDR3 is 14 amino acids. The CDR3 DNA reads as TGTGCCAGCAGTTTCCGGACAGGGAGGGAGACCCAGTACTTC. As protein: CASSFRTGRETQYF.

This rearrangement joins TRBV5-1 to TRBJ1-2, with 8 bases matching TRBD1. Germline V gives CDR1 SGHRS, CDR2 YFSETQ. J lost 4 bases, V lost 0 bases, and 14 bases had no gene match. The CDR3 has 18 residues. In nucleotides, the CDR3 is TGCGCCAGCAGCTTGGGAGTGACTTGGACAGGGTTAGTCTATGGCTACACCTTC. Its translation: CASSLGVTWTGLVYGYTF.

Points on this clonotype: A read error may explain this, as a much larger clone is one base away. V is TRBV6-5 and J is TRBJ2-5, with D possibly matching TRBD1 (6 bases). The CDR3 consists of 15 residues. Trimming left V 5 bases short and J 5 bases short, with 18 bases between. The germline CDR1 and CDR2 sequences are MNHEY and SVGAGI. The DNA for the CDR3 is TGTGCCAGCAGTCGCAGGGGAGTCGGACACGAGACCCAGTACTTC. Protein product: CASSRRGVGHETQYF.

This clonotype is labeled medium-sized. The chain uses TRBV10-1 and TRBJ2-3; D not resolved. The CDR3 runs to 11 residues. Germline loops: CDR1 WNHNN, CDR2 SYGVQD (reference sequence). Trimming shortened V by 4 bases and J by 8 bases, and 7 bases separated the two germline ends. DNA for the CDR3: TGCGCCAGCAGTGGAATTGGTACGCAGTATTTT. Translated, it gives CASSGIGTQYF.

This clonotype has more than one count but fewer than ten. The rearrangement uses TRBV7-8 and TRBJ1-2; the match to TRBD1 covers 10 bases. Germline trimming cut 5 bases from V and 4 bases from J; bases unmatched to any gene: 10. In germline, CDR1 is SGHVS, CDR2 FQNEAQ. This CDR3 is 16 amino acids long. The CDR3 region is CASSPWTGGSLYGYTF. In DNA, the CDR3 is TGTGCCAGCAGCCCGTGGACAGGGGGTTCCCTCTATGGCTACACCTTC.

In DNA, the CDR3 is TGTGCCAGCAGCCCCTCGGCCGTGTGGAATTCACCCCTCCACTTT. As protein: CASSPSAVWNSPLHF. The rearrangement joins TRBV7-8 to TRBJ1-6; D not resolved. The ends were cut back, 5 bases at V and 7 bases at J, with 15 bases in the middle. The V gene's germline CDR1 is SGHVS and CDR2 FQNEAQ. CDR3 length equals 15 residues.

This clonotype was observed a handful of times. This chain uses TRBV20-1 with TRBJ1-2; the match to TRBD1 covers 9 bases. The CDR3 length is 14 residues. J gave up 8 bases and V 2 bases, and 9 bases lay outside the gene matches. Germline V CDR1 and CDR2: DFQATT, SNEGSKA (reference sequence). The CDR3: CSARSLDRGLGYTF. The CDR3 DNA is TGCAGTGCTAGATCATTGGACAGGGGACTAGGCTACACCTTC.

The V call is TRBV7-9, the J call TRBJ2-5, with TRBD1 as a possible D gene (6 bases). Trimming stripped 5 bases from V and 6 bases from J, with 16 bases between. Per germline, CDR1 SEHNR and CDR2 FQNEAQ (reference sequence). This CDR3 region has 14 residues. DNA for the CDR3: TGTGCCAGCAGCACTCAGGGGATTAGTAAGACCCAGTACTTC. Residues: CASSTQGISKTQYF.

The gene calls are TRBV20-1 and TRBJ1-4; the match to TRBD1 covers 8 bases. This CDR3 has 13 residues. Trimming at V came to 5 bases and at J to 8 bases, leaving 7 bases not matched to a gene. In germline, CDR1 is DFQATT, CDR2 SNEGSKA (reference sequence). CDR3: CSAGTGGDEKLFF. CDR3 sequence (DNA): TGCAGTGCTGGGACAGGAGGAGACGAAAAACTGTTTTTT.

This clonotype has at least ten counts. The chain couples TRBV3-1 to TRBJ1-1, with D unresolved. Germline values: CDR1 LGHDT, CDR2 YNNKEL (reference sequence). Trimming took off 1 base at V and 0 bases at J, with 6 bases between the two ends. This CDR3 has 14 amino acids. The CDR3 bases are TGTGCCAGCAGCCAAGCTTCTATGAACACTGAAGCTTTCTTT. Translation gives CASSQASMNTEAFF.